This is a list of T cell receptor beta chains from one sample in a study of T-cell memory formation after mild COVID-19. TCRdb used MiXCR to reprocess the 5' RACE reads, holding one entry per CDR3 protein. Counted here are 250,000 or so distinct CDR3 sequences, over 9% occurring once; the ten biggest clones make up around 21%. Input material: PBMCs or a T cell subset sorted from them (not recorded which). The receptors here all came from a man between 18 and 35 years old who had mild COVID-19 (a few samples of this study predate the infection). Cell type and time point are not known. CDR3s include the opening cysteine and the closing phenylalanine or tryptophan. Each record gives: CDR3 protein, CDR3 DNA, D gene, J gene, clone size, V gene. A D gene is named only where the DNA matches it firmly. Only part of the rows carry a size: once, few, many, or a class if the clone is expanded.

CDR3 protein: CASSPWGREQYF
CDR3 DNA: TGTGCCAGCAGCCCGTGGGGGAGAGAGCAGTACTTC
D gene: .
J gene: TRBJ2-7
clone size: .
V gene: TRBV11-2

CDR3 protein: CASSLGRPEQYF
CDR3 DNA: TGTGCCAGCAGCTTAGGGAGGCCCGAGCAGTACTTC
D gene: .
J gene: TRBJ2-7
clone size: .
V gene: TRBV7-8

CDR3 protein: CASSPGLAVSTDTQYF
CDR3 DNA: TGCGCCAGCAGCCCAGGACTAGCGGTGAGCACAGATACGCAGTATTTT
D gene: TRBD2
J gene: TRBJ2-3
clone size: many
V gene: TRBV5-1

CDR3 protein: CASSRDGYSGANVLTF
CDR3 DNA: TGTGCCAGCAGTCGGGACGGATACTCTGGGGCCAACGTCCTGACTTTC
D gene: .
J gene: TRBJ2-6
clone size: .
V gene: TRBV6-2/TRBV6-3

CDR3 protein: CASSLPGQLTYGYTF
CDR3 DNA: TGTGCCAGCAGCTTGCCGGGACAGTTAACCTATGGCTACACCTTC
D gene: TRBD1
J gene: TRBJ1-2
clone size: medium-sized
V gene: TRBV5-6

CDR3 protein: CASSPGVGNQPQHF
CDR3 DNA: TGTGCCAGCAGCCCAGGGGTTGGAAATCAGCCCCAGCATTTT
D gene: .
J gene: TRBJ1-5
clone size: few
V gene: TRBV7-8

CDR3 protein: CATSHGGSYNEQFF
CDR3 DNA: TGTGCCACTTCCCACGGGGGATCATACAATGAGCAGTTCTTC
D gene: .
J gene: TRBJ2-1
clone size: many
V gene: TRBV24-1

CDR3 protein: CSVERKGRGETQYF
CDR3 DNA: TGCAGCGTTGAACGGAAAGGGCGAGGAGAGACCCAGTACTTC
D gene: .
J gene: TRBJ2-5
clone size: few
V gene: TRBV29-1

CDR3 protein: CASNWTPGETQYF
CDR3 DNA: TGTGCCAGCAATTGGACTCCCGGGGAGACCCAGTACTTC
D gene: .
J gene: TRBJ2-5
clone size: .
V gene: TRBV2

CDR3 protein: CASSLRRQGTNEAFF
CDR3 DNA: TGTGCCAGCAGCTTACGTCGACAGGGAACGAATGAAGCTTTCTTT
D gene: TRBD1
J gene: TRBJ1-1
clone size: .
V gene: TRBV7-9

CDR3 protein: CASRGLGGRYGYTF
CDR3 DNA: TGTGCCAGCAGAGGTTTGGGGGGGCGTTATGGCTACACCTTC
D gene: .
J gene: TRBJ1-2
clone size: few
V gene: TRBV6-5

CDR3 protein: CSASGLAGNEQFF
CDR3 DNA: TGCAGTGCTAGTGGACTAGCGGGGAATGAGCAGTTCTTC
D gene: TRBD2
J gene: TRBJ2-1
clone size: many
V gene: TRBV20-1

CDR3 protein: CASSYASSGGEQFF
CDR3 DNA: TGTGCCAGCAGTTACGCATCTAGCGGGGGAGAGCAGTTCTTC
D gene: TRBD2
J gene: TRBJ2-1
clone size: .
V gene: TRBV6-2/TRBV6-3

CDR3 protein: CASSSPETGMGGGELFF
CDR3 DNA: TGTGCCAGCAGTTCGCCGGAAACAGGGATGGGCGGCGGGGAGCTGTTTTTT
D gene: .
J gene: TRBJ2-2
clone size: many
V gene: TRBV27

CDR3 protein: CASSLVTTGTGNTIYF
CDR3 DNA: TGTGCCAGCAGCTTGGTTACTACAGGGACTGGAAACACCATATATTTT
D gene: .
J gene: TRBJ1-3
clone size: few
V gene: TRBV5-6

CDR3 protein: CASSSRTGGTGELFF
CDR3 DNA: TGTGCCAGCAGCTCACGGACAGGGGGGACCGGGGAGCTGTTTTTT
D gene: TRBD1
J gene: TRBJ2-2
clone size: many
V gene: TRBV7-8

CDR3 protein: CASPQGVGYTF
CDR3 DNA: TGCGCCAGCCCCCAGGGGGTTGGCTACACCTTC
D gene: TRBD1
J gene: TRBJ1-2
clone size: .
V gene: TRBV4-1

CDR3 protein: CASSHMGQVRLFF
CDR3 DNA: TGCGCCAGCAGCCATATGGGACAGGTGAGGCTGTTCTTC
D gene: TRBD1
J gene: TRBJ2-1
clone size: .
V gene: TRBV4-1

CDR3 protein: CASSLDILGGGYNEQFF
CDR3 DNA: TGTGCCAGCAGCTTAGATATCCTGGGCGGGGGCTACAATGAGCAGTTCTTC
D gene: TRBD2
J gene: TRBJ2-1
clone size: few
V gene: TRBV7-2

CDR3 protein: CAAFMNTEAFF
CDR3 DNA: TGTGCCGCCTTCATGAACACTGAAGCTTTCTTT
D gene: .
J gene: TRBJ1-1
clone size: few
V gene: TRBV30

CDR3 protein: CASSRDTRDFTSYNEQFF
CDR3 DNA: TGTGCCAGCAGTCGAGACACCCGGGACTTTACCTCCTACAATGAGCAGTTCTTC
D gene: .
J gene: TRBJ2-1
clone size: .
V gene: TRBV12-3/TRBV12-4

CDR3 protein: CASSYRDGGIYGYTF
CDR3 DNA: TGTGCCAGCAGCTACAGGGATGGGGGGATCTATGGCTACACCTTC
D gene: .
J gene: TRBJ1-2
clone size: .
V gene: TRBV7-2

CDR3 protein: CASSLSPSGGEWDNEQFF
CDR3 DNA: TGTGCCAGCAGCTTGTCCCCTAGCGGGGGGGAATGGGACAATGAGCAGTTCTTC
D gene: TRBD2
J gene: TRBJ2-1
clone size: many
V gene: TRBV7-3

CDR3 protein: CSATTPGQPNYGYTF
CDR3 DNA: TGCAGTGCTACAACCCCGGGACAGCCGAACTATGGCTACACCTTC
D gene: TRBD1
J gene: TRBJ1-2
clone size: few
V gene: TRBV20-1

CDR3 protein: CSAPGLAGGTDTQYF
CDR3 DNA: TGCAGTGCGCCGGGACTAGCGGGGGGCACAGATACGCAGTATTTT
D gene: TRBD2
J gene: TRBJ2-3
clone size: .
V gene: TRBV20-1

CDR3 protein: CASSQAAGVSKTEAFF
CDR3 DNA: TGTGCCAGCAGCCAAGCAGCGGGGGTTTCGAAGACTGAAGCTTTCTTT
D gene: .
J gene: TRBJ1-1
clone size: few
V gene: TRBV3-1

CDR3 protein: CAISEYGAGADYGYTF
CDR3 DNA: TGTGCCATCAGTGAGTACGGGGCAGGGGCCGACTATGGCTACACCTTC
D gene: .
J gene: TRBJ1-2
clone size: .
V gene: TRBV10-3

CDR3 protein: CASSTADSGNTIYF
CDR3 DNA: TGTGCCAGCAGTACAGCCGACTCTGGAAACACCATATATTTT
D gene: .
J gene: TRBJ1-3
clone size: many
V gene: TRBV12-3/TRBV12-4

CDR3 protein: CASSSLPSGDETQYF
CDR3 DNA: TGTGCCAGCAGCTCCCTCCCATCCGGGGACGAGACCCAGTACTTC
D gene: .
J gene: TRBJ2-5
clone size: few
V gene: TRBV7-6

CDR3 protein: CATSDPGTAVTQYF
CDR3 DNA: TGTGCCACCAGTGACCCCGGGACGGCGGTGACCCAGTACTTC
D gene: .
J gene: TRBJ2-5
clone size: .
V gene: TRBV24-1

CDR3 protein: CSAPTVGAETQYF
CDR3 DNA: TGCAGTGCGCCGACCGTGGGGGCAGAGACCCAGTACTTC
D gene: .
J gene: TRBJ2-5
clone size: .
V gene: TRBV20-1

CDR3 protein: CASSPRTARYTEAFF
CDR3 DNA: TGTGCCAGCAGCCCCAGGACAGCGAGATACACTGAAGCTTTCTTT
D gene: .
J gene: TRBJ1-1
clone size: .
V gene: TRBV7-6

CDR3 protein: CASRRIQGNEQFF
CDR3 DNA: TGTGCCAGCAGACGCATTCAGGGCAATGAGCAGTTCTTC
D gene: .
J gene: TRBJ2-1
clone size: .
V gene: TRBV12-3/TRBV12-4

CDR3 protein: CASGVGETQYF
CDR3 DNA: TGTGCCAGCGGCGTCGGGGAGACCCAGTACTTC
D gene: .
J gene: TRBJ2-5
clone size: .
V gene: TRBV7-8

CDR3 protein: CASSAWGADTQYF
CDR3 DNA: TGTGCCAGCAGTGCCTGGGGCGCAGATACGCAGTATTTT
D gene: .
J gene: TRBJ2-3
clone size: few
V gene: TRBV7-2

CDR3 protein: CASRGDRVPTGELFF
CDR3 DNA: TGTGCCAGCCGTGGGGACAGGGTCCCCACCGGGGAGCTGTTTTTT
D gene: TRBD1
J gene: TRBJ2-2
clone size: few
V gene: TRBV7-6

CDR3 protein: CASSLFSSSTDTQYF
CDR3 DNA: TGCGCCAGCAGCTTGTTCAGCTCTAGCACAGATACGCAGTATTTT
D gene: .
J gene: TRBJ2-3
clone size: few
V gene: TRBV5-1

CDR3 protein: CASSYSTSQGRNTIYF
CDR3 DNA: TGTGCCAGCAGTTACTCGACTTCTCAGGGACGAAACACCATATATTTT
D gene: .
J gene: TRBJ1-3
clone size: few
V gene: TRBV6-5

CDR3 protein: CSVVPQVGYEQYF
CDR3 DNA: TGCAGCGTTGTCCCACAGGTGGGCTACGAGCAGTACTTC
D gene: .
J gene: TRBJ2-7
clone size: .
V gene: TRBV29-1

CDR3 protein: CASSLASGIPQETQYF
CDR3 DNA: TGTGCCAGCAGCTTGGCTAGCGGGATTCCCCAAGAGACCCAGTACTTC
D gene: TRBD2
J gene: TRBJ2-5
clone size: many
V gene: TRBV5-6

CDR3 protein: CAWSNGQPNEKLFF
CDR3 DNA: TGTGCCTGGAGTAACGGCCAGCCTAATGAAAAACTGTTTTTT
D gene: .
J gene: TRBJ1-4
clone size: .
V gene: TRBV30